The 21 T cell receptor beta chains below were found in one sample sequenced in a study of blood T cell repertoires in COVID-19. The assay was immunoSEQ multiplex PCR, and TCRdb's table has in-frame clones only and misses some. The table records a few hundred thousand clones, roughly nine tenths of them present only once. Sequenced material: peripheral blood. The receptors were gathered from a man younger than 35 with active or convalescent COVID-19.

The chain couples TRBV6-2 or TRBV6-3 to TRBJ2-1; 7 bases are a match to TRBD2. The CDR3 is 15 amino acids. Germline V gives CDR1 MNHEY, CDR2 SVGEGT. V lost 2 bases to trimming and J lost 8 bases; unmatched junction nucleotides: 9. The CDR3 nucleotides are TGTGCCAGCAGTTACGGGCAGGGAGGGGTCGATGAGCAGTTCTTC. Encoded protein: CASSYGQGGVDEQFF.

V and J are TRBV11-3 and TRBJ2-7, with 7 bases identical to TRBD2. CDR3 length equals 15 residues. V trimming: 4 bases; J trimming: 2 bases; junction bases outside the gene matches: 8. Germline CDR1 is SGHNT and CDR2 is YENEEA. The CDR3 loop is CASSYSLAGPYEQYF. CDR3 DNA: TGTGCCAGCAGCTACTCATTAGCGGGCCCCTACGAGCAGTACTTC.

The CDR3 nucleotides read TGTGCCACCCGGGGGGGGCGCCTCACCGGGGAGCTGTTTTTT. Translated: CATRGGRLTGELFF. The V gene is TRBV19, the J gene TRBJ2-2, with TRBD2 matching over 8 bases. V dropped 10 bases and J dropped 4; count of bases not matched to a gene: 8. Germline-derived CDR1 and CDR2 are LNHDA and SQIVND (reference sequence). The CDR3 runs 14 residues.

The CDR3 sequence is CASSQEWANTEAFF. DNA of the CDR3: TGTGCCAGCAGCCAAGAATGGGCGAACACTGAAGCTTTCTTT. This sequence joins TRBV3-1 (or the pseudogene TRBV3-2) and TRBJ1-1; D unclear. CDR3 length equals 14 residues. Per germline, CDR1 LGHDT and CDR2 YNNKEL (reference sequence). V lost 0 bases and J 1 base, leaving 6 bases between the germline ends.

This chain links TRBV3-1 (or the pseudogene TRBV3-2) with TRBJ1-5; D unclear. Trimming pared 1 base from V and 3 bases from J, leaving 7 bases between. CDR1 LGHDT and CDR2 YNNKEL come from the germline V gene (reference sequence). The CDR3 consists of 14 residues. The CDR3: CASSQGQINQPQHF. CDR3 nucleotides: TGTGCCAGCAGCCAAGGGCAGATCAATCAGCCCCAGCATTTT.

The chain combines TRBV7-3 with TRBJ2-1; TRBD2 matches 8 bases. The CDR3 sequence is 13 residues long. V was pared by 5 bases and J by 8 bases, with 5 bases of the junction left unmatched. Germline V gives CDR1 SGHTA, CDR2 FQGTGA. The CDR3 sequence is CASSVGLVDEQFF. CDR3 bases: TGTGCCAGCAGCGTGGGACTAGTTGATGAGCAGTTCTTC.

This clone was detected only a few times. Mismatch with germline at one junction end may stem from a read error. CDR3 DNA: TGTGCTAGCAGCTTTTCCCTTAATCAGCCCCAGCATTTT. Its protein is CASSFSLNQPQHF. This sequence joins TRBV7-7 and TRBJ1-5; the D is unclear. This CDR3 is 13 amino acids long. Germline CDR1 reads SSHAT; CDR2 reads FNYEAQ (reference sequence).

This chain links TRBV29-1 with TRBJ2-7; TRBD1 matches 7 bases. V lost 5 bases to trimming and J lost 5 bases; unmatched junction nucleotides: 18. The CDR3 contains 16 residues. Germline V gives CDR1 SQVTM, CDR2 ANQGSEA. The CDR3 nucleotides read TGCAGCGTTAATAATCAGTGGGGACAGCAGAATCACGAGCAGTACTTC. Encoded protein: CSVNNQWGQQNHEQYF.

The CDR3: CASSPPPTSGQLTGELFF. CDR3 bases: TGTGCCAGCAGCCCACCGCCCACTTCGGGACAGCTCACCGGGGAGCTGTTTTTT. The chain couples TRBV9 to TRBJ2-2, with 7 bases fitting TRBD1. J was trimmed by 4 bases and V by 4 bases; bases with no gene match: 16. Germline loops: CDR1 SGDLS, CDR2 YYNGEE. CDR3 length: 18 residues.

The chain uses TRBV5-8 and TRBJ1-4; 7 bases agree with TRBD1. The germline V gene has CDR1 SGHTS and CDR2 YDEGEE. Unmatched junction bases numbered 2, after V lost 4 bases and J lost 2 bases. This CDR3 is 14 amino acids long. The CDR3 region has the DNA TGTGCCAGCAGCGCGGGACAGACTAATGAAAAACTGTTTTTT. Translation gives CASSAGQTNEKLFF.

This sequence joins TRBV19 and TRBJ1-1; D possibly corresponds to TRBD1 (5 bases). The germline gives CDR1 LNHDA, CDR2 SQIVND (reference sequence). The CDR3 consists of 13 residues. The CDR3 sequence is CASRDLMNTEAFF. CDR3 DNA sequence: TGTGCTTCCAGGGACTTGATGAACACTGAAGCTTTCTTT.

The chain recombines TRBV27 with TRBJ1-2; a weak D match, TRBD1 (5 bases). In germline, CDR1 is MNHEY, CDR2 SMNVEV (reference sequence). The CDR3 has 19 amino acids. V dropped 4 bases and J dropped 4 bases, with 28 bases sitting between them. CDR3 region: CASSYIPLPQALRGYGYTF. Here the CDR3 DNA reads TGTGCCAGCAGTTATATCCCCCTCCCACAGGCCCTAAGAGGCTATGGCTACACCTTC.

V is TRBV28 and J is TRBJ1-4; D is uncertain. V lost 5 bases and J 5 bases, leaving 15 bases between the germline ends. CDR1 and CDR2 (germline): MDHEN, SYDVKM. This CDR3 has 15 residues. The CDR3 nucleotides are TGTGCCAGCAGTAATCCCGGGATAAGGAATGAAAAACTGTTTTTT. It encodes CASSNPGIRNEKLFF. Full variable domain (remainder filled in from reference TRBV28 and TRBJ1-4): DVKVTQSSRYLVKRTGEKVFLECVQDMDHENMFWYRQDPGLGLRLIYFSYDVKMKEKGDIPEGYSVSREKKERFSLILESASTNQTSMYLCASSNPGIRNEKLFFGSGTQLSVL.

The genes are TRBV6-5 and TRBJ2-7; 7 bases align to TRBD1. The germline V gene has CDR1 MNHEY and CDR2 SVGAGI. CDR3 length: 14 residues. Trimming cost V 0 bases and J 12 bases; bases outside gene matches: 11. CDR3 region: CASSYSRGQTPRYF. CDR3 bases: TGTGCCAGCAGTTACTCGAGGGGACAGACCCCTCGGTACTTC.

CDR3 protein: CASTPSVFVGTGEINGNQPQHF. DNA for the CDR3: TGTGCCAGCACCCCGTCGGTCTTTGTCGGGACAGGGGAAATTAACGGCAATCAGCCCCAGCATTTT. This chain links TRBV6-2 or TRBV6-3 with TRBJ1-5, with 10 bases matching TRBD1. Looked up from germline, CDR1 is MNHEY and CDR2 is SVGEGT. The V segment lost 7 bases and the J segment 2 bases; nucleotides outside the gene matches: 26. The CDR3 contains 22 residues.

This clone was seen just once. This rearrangement joins TRBV28 to TRBJ1-2; D gene unclear. Trimming removed 6 bases at V and 4 bases at J, with 12 bases between. This CDR3 is built from 13 residues. Germline V lookup: CDR1 MDHEN, CDR2 SYDVKM. As DNA, the CDR3 is TGTGCCAGCAGCCCCCCGGAGCGCTATGGCTACACCTTC. The encoded protein is CASSPPERYGYTF.

This rearrangement joins TRBV19 to TRBJ2-2; a weak D match, TRBD2 (5 bases). Germline assignment: CDR1 LNHDA and CDR2 SQIVND (reference sequence). The length of the CDR3 is 15 residues. Deletions cut 7 bases from V and 3 bases from J, with 15 bases between. CDR3 in DNA: TGTGCCAGTATTGAGCGGTCATCTTACACCGGGGAGCTGTTTTTT. Its protein is CASIERSSYTGELFF.

V and J are TRBV9 and TRBJ1-1, with D tentatively TRBD1 (6 bases). CDR1 SGDLS and CDR2 YYNGEE come from the germline V gene. The length of the CDR3 is 13 residues. The ends were cut back, 4 bases at V and 7 bases at J, with 14 bases in the middle. Here the CDR3 reads CASSTGHSGEAFF. The CDR3 DNA reads as TGTGCCAGCAGCACGGGACACAGTGGTGAAGCTTTCTTT.

This clone was seen once. The gene calls are TRBV4-3 and TRBJ1-1; TRBD1 is a possible D gene (5 bases). Germline CDR1 and CDR2: LGHNA and YSLEER. V was clipped by 3 bases and J by 7 bases, with 18 bases between them. CDR3 length: 15 residues. In nucleotides, the CDR3 is TGCGCCAGCAGCCAGTCCGGGGGACGCTCGGTTGAAGCTTTCTTT. This sequence encodes CASSQSGGRSVEAFF.

This chain joins TRBV24-1 and TRBJ2-2; 7 positions agree with TRBD1. Germline CDR1 is KGHDR and CDR2 is SFDVKD. This CDR3 is built from 16 residues. With 4 bases clipped from V and 6 bases from J, the junction kept 10 bases outside the gene matches. In DNA form, the CDR3 reads TGTGCCACCAGTGACCCAGGGGGTCTCATCCCCGGGGAGCTGTTTTTT. Translation gives CATSDPGGLIPGELFF.

The chain carries TRBV6-2 or TRBV6-3 and TRBJ1-5; 8 positions match TRBD1. In germline, CDR1 is MNHEY, CDR2 SVGEGT. The J segment lost 6 bases and the V segment lost 6 bases, leaving 13 bases of the junction unmatched. This CDR3 comprises 16 residues. CDR3 DNA: TGTGCCAGCAGCCCTCGGCAGGACAGGGTGGGTCAGCCCCAGCATTTT. Translating gives CASSPRQDRVGQPQHF.